The TCR beta chain under discussion was sequenced for a study of T cells after yellow fever vaccination. Whole-study findings and limits: Just a small share of clonotypes turned up in the CD4 compartment as well as the CD8 compartment. From the bulk population, abundant clonotypes could contaminate and appear within FACS-sorted repertoires. Weaker overall was a secondary response that nonetheless peaked faster, on day 5 versus 15.

CDR3 length: 16 residues. CDR1 and CDR2 (germline): MGHRA, YSYEKL. V lost 4 bases to trimming and J lost 10 bases; unmatched junction nucleotides: 8. 5'RACE template switching produced TCR cDNA carrying a universal primer site and UMIs. One entry per CDR3 protein, called by TCRdb with MiXCR from the 5' RACE reads. The sample includes 170,000 or so distinct CDR3 sequences, approximately 6.2% of them seen just once. This clonotype has ten or more counts. What it recognizes is unknown. This specimen was CD4+ T cells sorted from PBMCs, taken on the day of the first yellow fever vaccination. The TCR was taken from a man in his late teens or twenties who received the YFV17D yellow fever vaccine. The chain employs TRBV4-1 and TRBJ2-4; 15 positions agree with TRBD2. CDR3 region: CASSPSGLAGGRIQYF. CDR3 coding DNA: TGCGCCAGCAGCCCTAGCGGACTAGCGGGGGGGAGGATTCAGTACTTC.